This is a list of T cell receptor beta chains from one sample in a study of T cells in Graves' hyperthyroidism and ophthalmopathy. TCRdb re-called the multiplex PCR reads with MiXCR, one entry per CDR3 protein. Of about 290,000 distinct CDR3 sequences listed, 10% to 15% are singletons. The sample taken for sequencing was blood. All receptors derive from a woman aged 30 to 39 with Graves' hyperthyroidism that later progressed to Graves' ophthalmopathy. Both conserved end residues are part of each CDR3. The D gene is left open where the match is weak. Not every row has a clone size; where given, it reads once, few, many or a size class.

TRBJ2-7 many . TRBV11-2 CASSASQLGDYEQYF TGTGCCAGCAGCGCCTCCCAGTTAGGGGACTACGAGCAGTACTTC
TRBJ1-5 few TRBD1 TRBV5-1 CASSLGQGNNQPQHF TGCGCCAGCAGCCTGGGACAGGGGAACAATCAGCCCCAGCATTTT
TRBJ1-5 . . TRBV2 CASSPGVSGSQPQHF TGTGCCAGCTCACCTGGGGTGTCGGGAAGTCAGCCCCAGCATTTT
TRBJ2-1 . TRBD2 TRBV7-8 CASSLVAGGPVYNEQFF TGTGCCAGCAGCTTAGTTGCGGGAGGGCCTGTCTACAATGAGCAGTTCTTC
TRBJ1-2 many TRBD1 TRBV27 CASSFGTGSDGYTF TGTGCCAGCAGTTTTGGGACAGGGTCGGATGGCTACACCTTC
TRBJ1-3 . . TRBV5-1 CASSDFTSSGNTIYF TGCGCCAGCAGTGACTTTACCTCCTCTGGAAACACCATATATTTT
TRBJ2-1 many TRBD2 TRBV7-6 CASSLVASGWAGGEQFF TGTGCCAGCAGCTTAGTGGCTAGCGGGTGGGCCGGTGGTGAGCAGTTCTTC
TRBJ2-4 few . TRBV20-1 CSASRTSGSENIQYF TGCAGTGCTAGTAGGACCAGCGGGTCGGAAAACATTCAGTACTTC
TRBJ2-7 many . TRBV11-1 CASSLAYRLYEQYF TGTGCCAGCAGCTTAGCCTACAGGCTCTACGAGCAGTACTTC
TRBJ1-1 many . TRBV5-1 CASSMTMNTEAFF TGCGCCAGCAGCATGACCATGAACACTGAAGCTTTCTTT
TRBJ1-5 many . TRBV28 CASSRGIRFYSNQPQHF TGTGCCAGCAGCCGGGGTATTCGATTCTATAGCAATCAGCCCCAGCATTTT
TRBJ2-5 few . TRBV15 CATSSLALAFETQHF TGTGCCACCAGCAGTTTAGCTCTCGCTTTCGAGACCCAGCACTTC
TRBJ2-1 few . TRBV19 CASSIAAAYNEQFF TGTGCCAGTAGTATAGCAGCGGCCTACAATGAGCAGTTCTTC
TRBJ2-3 many TRBD1 TRBV19 CASSTQGQGTDTQYF TGTGCCAGTAGTACCCAAGGACAGGGAACAGATACGCAGTATTTT
TRBJ2-2 many . TRBV24-1 CATSDPGQNTGELFF TGTGCCACCAGTGATCCGGGACAGAACACCGGGGAGCTGTTTTTT
TRBJ1-2 many . TRBV18 CASSERTVSNYGYTF TGTGCCAGCTCAGAACGGACAGTATCTAACTATGGCTACACCTTC
TRBJ1-2 many . TRBV6-1 CASSQGSLSNYGYTF TGTGCCAGCAGCCAGGGATCCCTGTCTAACTATGGCTACACCTTC
TRBJ2-3 many TRBD1 TRBV5-8 CASTRTGAADTQYF TGTGCCAGCACCCGGACAGGGGCGGCAGATACGCAGTATTTT
TRBJ1-5 many . TRBV11-2 CASNQGGIDQPQHF TGTGCCAGCAACCAAGGGGGGATCGATCAGCCCCAGCATTTT
TRBJ1-2 . . TRBV7-2 CASSTGGANYGYTF TGTGCCAGCAGCACCGGCGGAGCTAACTATGGCTACACCTTC
TRBJ1-2 . . TRBV20-1 CSGTGTSYGYTF TGCAGTGGGACGGGGACTTCCTATGGCTACACCTTC
TRBJ2-5 once . TRBV14 CASSQVRSRGETQYF TGTGCCAGCAGCCAAGTGAGAAGCCGAGGGGAGACCCAGTACTTC
TRBJ1-1 many . TRBV27 CASSLIPENTEAFF TGTGCCAGCAGTTTAATTCCGGAGAACACTGAAGCTTTCTTT
TRBJ2-3 many TRBD2 TRBV30 CANASGRARDTQYF TGTGCCAATGCTAGCGGGAGGGCCAGAGATACGCAGTATTTT
TRBJ2-5 many . TRBV27 CASSLMAGGKTQYF TGTGCCAGCAGTCTAATGGCAGGGGGGAAGACCCAGTACTTC
TRBJ1-1 . TRBD1 TRBV11-2 CASSLFAGGHTEAFF TGTGCCAGCAGCTTATTTGCAGGGGGTCACACTGAAGCTTTCTTT
TRBJ2-2 few TRBD1 TRBV6-2/TRBV6-3 CASSYAGTGAGELFF TGTGCCAGCAGTTATGCCGGGACAGGGGCCGGGGAGCTGTTTTTT
TRBJ2-5 many TRBD2 TRBV18 CASSPPPGGQTQYF TGTGCCAGCTCACCACCGCCGGGGGGTCAGACCCAGTACTTC
TRBJ2-1 many TRBD2 TRBV2 CASTYGLADNEQFF TGTGCCAGCACCTATGGACTAGCGGACAATGAGCAGTTCTTC
TRBJ2-7 many . TRBV3-1 CASSHGNMGDYEQYF TGTGCCAGCAGCCATGGCAATATGGGAGACTACGAGCAGTACTTC
TRBJ2-1 many TRBD1 TRBV5-1 CASSWTGGSYNEQFF TGCGCCAGCAGCTGGACAGGGGGCTCCTACAATGAGCAGTTCTTC
TRBJ2-3 many TRBD2 TRBV12-3/TRBV12-4 CASSLAGGLTDTQYF TGTGCCAGCAGTCTGGCGGGGGGTCTAACAGATACGCAGTATTTT
TRBJ2-7 many TRBD1 TRBV29-1 CSAVLGQGMTWEQYF TGCAGCGCGGTTCTCGGACAGGGCATGACTTGGGAGCAGTACTTC
TRBJ1-2 . . TRBV7-9 CASSSPAEDYGNTF TGTGCCAGCAGCTCCCCTGCCGAGGACTATGGCAACACCTTC
TRBJ1-6 once TRBD1 TRBV20-1 CSADRGNSPLYF TGCAGTGCGGACAGGGGGAATTCACCCCTCTACTTT
TRBJ2-4 many . TRBV3-1 CASSQGRGLAKNIQYF TGTGCCAGCAGCCAAGGTCGAGGGCTAGCCAAAAACATTCAGTACTTC
TRBJ2-5 . TRBD1 TRBV28 CAAAGTGETQYF TGTGCCGCCGCCGGGACAGGGGAGACCCAGTACTTC
TRBJ2-2 many TRBD2 TRBV6-2/TRBV6-3 CASRSTSGRGEHTGELFF TGTGCCAGCAGATCGACTAGCGGGAGGGGCGAGCACACCGGGGAGCTGTTTTTT
TRBJ1-5 many . TRBV6-1 CASTLERGINQPQHF TGTGCCAGCACCCTGGAGCGGGGGATTAATCAGCCCCAGCATTTT
TRBJ1-1 many TRBD1 TRBV13 CASSPRAGQGAGEAFF TGTGCCAGCAGCCCCAGGGCCGGACAGGGGGCAGGTGAAGCTTTCTTT
TRBJ1-5 many . TRBV27 CASSSLGNQPQHF TGTGCCAGCAGTTCCCTTGGGAATCAGCCCCAGCATTTT
TRBJ2-6 few . TRBV19 CASSIESYSSGANVLTF TGTGCCAGTAGTATCGAGTCTTACAGCTCTGGGGCCAACGTCCTGACTTTC
TRBJ2-7 few . TRBV29-1 CSVVRGSYEQYF TGCAGCGTTGTGCGGGGCTCCTACGAGCAGTACTTC
TRBJ2-3 . . TRBV6-2/TRBV6-3 CASSPPAVSVDTQYF TGTGCCAGCAGTCCCCCAGCCGTGTCGGTTGATACGCAGTATTTT
TRBJ2-1 . TRBD2 TRBV28 CASSFLSGTSADLFF TGTGCCAGCAGTTTCCTTTCCGGGACTAGCGCGGACCTGTTCTTC
TRBJ2-5 many . TRBV28 CASSSPWMSETQYF TGTGCCAGCAGTTCTCCCTGGATGTCAGAGACCCAGTACTTC
TRBJ2-5 . TRBD2 TRBV5-6 CASSPLTSGSYQETQYF TGTGCCAGCAGCCCGCTAACTAGCGGGAGTTACCAAGAGACCCAGTACTTC
TRBJ1-6 many . TRBV30 CAWMRISSYNSPLHF TGTGCCTGGATGAGGATAAGCTCCTATAATTCACCCCTCCACTTT
TRBJ2-7 many TRBD1 TRBV13 CASSNTDRASSYEQYF TGTGCCAGCAGCAATACGGACAGGGCTAGTTCCTACGAGCAGTACTTC
TRBJ2-3 . . TRBV2 CASSELGTSTDTQYF TGTGCCAGCAGTGAATTGGGTACTAGCACAGATACGCAGTATTTT
TRBJ2-5 many TRBD2 TRBV27 CASSPRLAGGEETQYF TGTGCCAGCAGTCCCCGACTAGCGGGAGGAGAAGAGACCCAGTACTTC
TRBJ2-5 many . TRBV9 CASSSGGTVETQYF TGTGCCAGCAGTTCGGGCGGGACGGTAGAGACCCAGTACTTC
TRBJ2-5 few . TRBV25-1 CASSEGVLETQYF TGTGCCAGCAGTGAAGGAGTCCTAGAGACCCAGTACTTC
TRBJ2-7 few . TRBV20-1 CSASSGRAPEQYF TGCAGTGCTAGCTCCGGGAGAGCCCCCGAGCAGTACTTC
TRBJ2-7 many . TRBV28 CASRVHGTYYEQYF TGTGCCAGCAGAGTCCACGGGACTTACTACGAGCAGTACTTC
TRBJ2-3 many . TRBV7-2 CASSPGLEPDTQYF TGTGCCAGCAGCCCTGGACTGGAGCCAGACACGCAGTATTTT
TRBJ2-7 many TRBD2 TRBV7-9 CASSQAGGPHEQYF TGTGCCAGCAGCCAAGCGGGAGGGCCCCACGAGCAGTACTTC